This T cell receptor beta chain was found in a study of T cells in Graves' hyperthyroidism and ophthalmopathy. Findings and caveats of the study: Blood held most thyroid clonotypes expanded above 0.001 frequency.

Newly diagnosed patients aged 18 to 65 had hyperthyroidism of under 2 months' duration. Uncontrolled infection, other autoimmune disease, pregnancy or lactation disqualified patients from enrolment. First hyperthyroidism diagnosis is when the blood sample was obtained, before any ophthalmopathy symptoms. This CDR3 comprises 17 residues. V was cut by 0 bases and J by 0 bases, with 9 bases left in between. CDR1 MNHEY and CDR2 SVGAGI come from the germline V gene. What was amplified from RNA transcripts were TCR beta CDR3 regions. The HTBI set primed first-round TCR CDR3 RT-PCR. TCRdb redid the calling of the multiplex PCR reads with MiXCR, one entry per CDR3 protein. Of a few hundred thousand distinct CDR3 sequences in the sample, around 13% are singletons; the top ten hold 5.8%. Ten or more counts support this clonotype. The antigen is undetermined.

The sequenced material came from blood. The clonotype originates from a woman aged 25-40 years with Graves' hyperthyroidism that later progressed to Graves' ophthalmopathy. The V and J genes are TRBV6-5 and TRBJ2-6; D gene ambiguous. The CDR3 sequence is CASSYSGRRSGANVLTF. CDR3 nucleotide sequence: TGTGCCAGCAGTTACTCCGGACGGCGCTCTGGGGCCAACGTCCTGACTTTC.